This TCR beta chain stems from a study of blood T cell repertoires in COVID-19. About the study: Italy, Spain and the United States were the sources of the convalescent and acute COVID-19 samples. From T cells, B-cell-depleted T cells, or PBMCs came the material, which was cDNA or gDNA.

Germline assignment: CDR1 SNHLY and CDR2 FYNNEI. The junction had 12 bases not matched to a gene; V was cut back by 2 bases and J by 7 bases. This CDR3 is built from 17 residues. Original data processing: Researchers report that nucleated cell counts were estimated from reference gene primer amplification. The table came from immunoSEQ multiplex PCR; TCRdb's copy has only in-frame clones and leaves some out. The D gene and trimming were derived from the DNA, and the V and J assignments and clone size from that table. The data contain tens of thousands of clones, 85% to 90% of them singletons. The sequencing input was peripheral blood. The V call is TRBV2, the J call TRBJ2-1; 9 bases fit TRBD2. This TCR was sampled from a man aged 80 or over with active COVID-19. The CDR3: CASSERRAGGPLNEQFF. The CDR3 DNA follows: TGTGCCAGCAGTGAACGTAGGGCGGGAGGGCCCTTAAATGAGCAGTTCTTC.